The text below deals with one T cell receptor (beta chain). The CDR3 totals 15 residues. Per germline, CDR1 MNHNS and CDR2 SASEGT. J lost 8 bases, V lost 1 base, and 10 bases had no gene match. Seattle enrolled patients during active infection and tracked them longitudinally. Under the authors' procedure: Estimates of nucleated cell counts were drawn from the amplification of reference gene primers. Using immunoSEQ multiplex PCR, the repertoire was profiled, and TCRdb retains in-frame clones only, with some absent. Clonal size and the V and J genes are those of that table, whereas D and trimming came from the DNA. The sample lists fewer than 500,000 clones; 80% to 90% were seen once. The record originates from a study of blood T cell repertoires in COVID-19.

Sequencing was performed on peripheral blood. This clonotype was sampled from a man younger than 35 with COVID-19, enrolled during active disease. This chain connects TRBV6-1 to TRBJ1-1; TRBD1 aligns across 7 bases. CDR3 sequence reads: CASSEGGRGVREAFF. Written as DNA, the CDR3 is TGTGCCAGCAGTGAAGGGGGCAGGGGGGTACGAGAAGCTTTCTTT.